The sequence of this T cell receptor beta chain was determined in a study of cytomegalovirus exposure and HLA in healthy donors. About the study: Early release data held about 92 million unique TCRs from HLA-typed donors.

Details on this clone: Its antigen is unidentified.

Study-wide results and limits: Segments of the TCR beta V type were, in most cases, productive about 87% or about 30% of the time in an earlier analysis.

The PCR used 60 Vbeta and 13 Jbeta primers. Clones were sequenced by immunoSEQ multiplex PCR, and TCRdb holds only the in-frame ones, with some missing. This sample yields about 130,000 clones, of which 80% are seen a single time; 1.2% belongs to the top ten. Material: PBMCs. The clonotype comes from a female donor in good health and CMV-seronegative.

The CDR3 spells CASSSGTSGRALYEQYF. The CDR3 region has the DNA TGTGCCAGCAGCTCAGGGACTAGCGGGAGAGCGCTCTACGAGCAGTACTTC. This chain uses TRBV25-1 with TRBJ2-7; 14 nucleotides agree with TRBD2. The CDR3 spans 17 residues. Losses at the gene ends were 6 bases for V and 3 bases for J; bases not matched to a gene: 10. CDR1 MGHDK and CDR2 SYGVNS come from the germline V gene.